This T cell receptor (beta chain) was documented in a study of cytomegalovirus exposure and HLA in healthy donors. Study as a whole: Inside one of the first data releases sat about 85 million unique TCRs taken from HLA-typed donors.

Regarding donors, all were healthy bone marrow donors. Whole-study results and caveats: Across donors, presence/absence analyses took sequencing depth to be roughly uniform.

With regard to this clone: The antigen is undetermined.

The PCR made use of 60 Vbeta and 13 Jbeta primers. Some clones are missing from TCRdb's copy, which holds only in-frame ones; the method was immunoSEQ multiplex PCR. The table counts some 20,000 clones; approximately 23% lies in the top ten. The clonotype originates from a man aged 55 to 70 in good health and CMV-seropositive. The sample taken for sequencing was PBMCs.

CDR3 protein: CSVGAAGGSSYNEQFF. The CDR3 DNA reads TGCAGCGTAGGCGCGGCTGGCGGGAGCTCCTACAATGAGCAGTTCTTC. The chain couples TRBV29-1 to TRBJ2-1; TRBD2 matches at 7 bases. This CDR3 has 16 amino acids. Trimming at V came to 6 bases and at J to 0 bases, leaving 11 bases not matched to a gene. Germline V gene lookup returns CDR1 SQVTM and CDR2 ANQGSEA.